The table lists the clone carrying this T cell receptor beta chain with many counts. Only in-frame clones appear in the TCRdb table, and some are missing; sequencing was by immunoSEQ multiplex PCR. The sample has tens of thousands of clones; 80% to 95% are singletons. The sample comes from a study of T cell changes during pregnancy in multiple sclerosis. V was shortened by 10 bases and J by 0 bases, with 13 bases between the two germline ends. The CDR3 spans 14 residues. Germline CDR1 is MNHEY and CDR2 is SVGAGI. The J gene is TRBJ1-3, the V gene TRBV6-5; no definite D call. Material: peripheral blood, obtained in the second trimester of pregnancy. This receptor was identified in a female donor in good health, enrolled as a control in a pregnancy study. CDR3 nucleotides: TGTGCCACCTCCTCCACCTACTCTGGAAACACCATATATTTT. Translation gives CATSSTYSGNTIYF.